A selection of T cell receptor beta chains follows, all from one sample in a study of blood T cell repertoires in COVID-19. Libraries were prepared by immunoSEQ multiplex PCR; TCRdb keeps only in-frame clonotypes and omits some of them. Of over 400,000 clones listed, 85% to 90% are singletons. The sequenced sample consisted of peripheral blood. The receptor source for this set is a woman aged 45-60 years with COVID-19, enrolled during active disease. CDR3s include the opening cysteine and the closing phenylalanine or tryptophan. The D gene is left open where the match is weak. Clone size is given for some rows only: seen once, a few or many times, or a class if the clone is expanded.

D	size	length	V	J	CDR3	DNA
-	-	14	TRBV27	TRBJ1-2	CASSPPGRMGGYTF	TGTGCCAGCAGTCCCCCGGGGAGAATGGGAGGCTACACCTTC
-	-	12	TRBV20-1	TRBJ1-4	CSASGGREKLFF	TGCAGTGCTAGTGGGGGGAGGGAAAAACTGTTTTTT
-	-	15	TRBV5-4	TRBJ1-1	CASSLPTASNTEAFF	TGTGCCAGCAGCCTTCCGACAGCCTCGAACACTGAAGCTTTCTTT
TRBD1	-	17	TRBV4-1	TRBJ2-7	CASSPLERGTGDYEQYF	TGCGCCAGCAGCCCACTCGAGAGGGGGACAGGCGATTACGAGCAGTACTTC
-	-	14	TRBV5-1	TRBJ2-7	CASSLAQGSYEQYF	TGCGCCAGCAGCTTGGCGCAGGGCTCCTACGAGCAGTACTTC
TRBD1	-	19	TRBV5-4	TRBJ1-1	CASSSPARGLRGIYTEAFF	TGTGCCAGCAGCTCCCCGGCCAGGGGGCTGAGAGGGATTTACACTGAAGCTTTCTTT
TRBD2	-	15	TRBV19	TRBJ2-1	CASNGGRGRYNEQFF	TGTGCCAGTAACGGTGGGCGGGGGAGGTACAATGAGCAGTTCTTC
-	few	13	TRBV6-1	TRBJ1-5	CASSEGGLQPQHF	TGTGCCAGCAGTGAAGGAGGTCTTCAGCCCCAGCATTTT
TRBD1	-	17	TRBV30	TRBJ1-5	CACWEDREKFSNQPQHF	TGTGCCTGTTGGGAGGACAGGGAAAAATTCAGCAATCAGCCCCAGCATTTT
-	-	17	TRBV7-9	TRBJ1-1	CASSFRGVGQLNTEAFF	TGTGCCAGCAGCTTTCGAGGAGTAGGACAGTTGAACACTGAAGCTTTCTTT
-	-	11	TRBV29-1	TRBJ2-3	CSVRGTDTQYF	TGCAGCGTTCGGGGCACAGATACGCAGTATTTT
-	-	13	TRBV30	TRBJ1-1	CAWTQLWNTEAFF	TGTGCCTGGACCCAACTCTGGAACACTGAAGCTTTCTTT
TRBD1	-	14	TRBV12-5	TRBJ2-3	CASGTGQGTDTQYF	TGTGCTAGTGGTACAGGACAGGGCACAGATACGCAGTATTTT
TRBD1	-	15	TRBV28	TRBJ1-3	CASSETRQGRNTIYF	TGTGCCAGCAGCGAGACTCGACAGGGGAGAAACACCATATATTTT
-	once	12	TRBV10-1	TRBJ2-7	CASSDPRGEQYF	TGCGCCAGCAGTGACCCCAGAGGCGAGCAGTACTTC
-	-	16	TRBV11-3	TRBJ1-3	CASSLVGGAAGNTIYF	TGTGCCAGCAGCTTAGTTGGGGGCGCGGCCGGAAACACCATATATTTT
-	-	16	TRBV7-9	TRBJ1-2	CASSDGQRTVFYGYTF	TGTGCCAGCAGCGACGGACAGCGCACCGTTTTCTATGGCTACACCTTC
TRBD1	-	13	TRBV3-1/TRBV3-2	TRBJ2-3	CASSRDRVDTQYF	TGTGCCAGCAGCCGCGACAGGGTCGATACGCAGTATTTT
TRBD1	-	14	TRBV19	TRBJ1-2	CASSILDRGVGYTF	TGTGCCAGTAGTATACTGGACAGGGGGGTTGGCTACACCTTC
-	-	13	TRBV6-5	TRBJ1-5	CASSYSRGQPQHF	TGTGCCAGCAGTTACTCACGGGGACAGCCCCAGCATTTT
TRBD1	once	14	TRBV5-6	TRBJ2-7	CASRRRGQTYEQYF	TGTGCCAGCAGACGTAGGGGGCAGACCTACGAGCAGTACTTC
-	-	18	TRBV4-1	TRBJ1-3	CASSQEGTHPKGRNTIYF	TGCGCCAGCAGCCAAGAGGGGACTCACCCCAAAGGTCGGAACACCATATATTTT
TRBD1	-	15	TRBV5-1	TRBJ1-1	CASSLEAGGRTEAFF	TGCGCCAGCAGCTTGGAGGCAGGGGGCAGGACTGAAGCTTTCTTT
-	-	15	TRBV5-5	TRBJ1-1	CASSFRLMMNTEAFF	TGTGCCAGCAGCTTTCGGTTGATGATGAACACTGAAGCTTTCTTT
TRBD2	-	13	TRBV6-5	TRBJ2-3	CASRAGVPDTQYF	TGTGCCAGCAGGGCGGGGGTGCCAGATACGCAGTATTTT
-	-	13	TRBV30	TRBJ1-1	CAWGLKQNTEAFF	TGTGCCTGGGGACTTAAGCAGAACACTGAAGCTTTCTTT
TRBD1	once	16	TRBV9	TRBJ1-1	CASSPGTGLLNTEAFF	TGTGCCAGCAGCCCGGGGACAGGACTTCTGAACACTGAAGCTTTCTTT
TRBD2	-	15	TRBV10-1	TRBJ2-1	CASSRSGGHYNEQFF	TGCGCCAGCAGTAGGAGCGGGGGACACTACAATGAGCAGTTCTTC
-	once	13	TRBV7-9	TRBJ2-7	CASSSGVAGEQYF	TGTGCCAGCAGCTCCGGGGTAGCTGGCGAGCAGTACTTC
TRBD1	-	17	TRBV27	TRBJ1-2	CASSLSPGTGPNYGYTF	TGTGCCAGCAGTTTATCTCCCGGGACAGGACCTAACTATGGCTACACCTTC
TRBD1	-	14	TRBV7-3	TRBJ2-1	CASSLGQGLNEQFF	TGTGCCAGCAGCTTGGGACAGGGATTAAATGAGCAGTTCTTC
TRBD1	-	15	TRBV11-3	TRBJ2-3	CASSRQGMVTDTQYF	TGTGCCAGCAGCCGACAGGGAATGGTCACAGATACGCAGTATTTT
TRBD1	-	15	TRBV4-1	TRBJ1-4	CASSQEGQINEKLFF	TGCGCCAGCAGCCAAGAGGGACAGATTAATGAAAAACTGTTTTTT
TRBD1	-	14	TRBV29-1	TRBJ1-1	CSVELMTGRPEAFF	TGCAGCGTTGAATTGATGACAGGGAGGCCTGAAGCTTTCTTT
-	-	11	TRBV19	TRBJ1-2	CASSTGHGYTF	TGTGCCAGTAGCACAGGGCACGGCTACACCTTC
TRBD1	-	18	TRBV19	TRBJ1-1	CASSPKRGGQGFGTEAFF	TGTGCCAGTAGTCCCAAAAGGGGGGGACAGGGATTCGGCACTGAAGCTTTCTTT
-	once	16	TRBV15	TRBJ1-1	CATSRDQGNMNTEAFF	TGTGCCACCAGCAGAGATCAGGGAAATATGAACACTGAAGCTTTCTTT
-	-	14	TRBV2	TRBJ2-7	CASSLRSDSYEQYF	TGTGCCAGCTCCCTGAGGTCTGACTCCTACGAGCAGTACTTC
TRBD1	-	15	TRBV10-1	TRBJ2-2	CASSSTGGNAGELFF	TGCGCCAGCAGCAGCACAGGGGGCAACGCCGGGGAGCTGTTTTTT
TRBD1	-	14	TRBV6-5	TRBJ1-5	CASGQGATNQPQHF	TGTGCCAGCGGACAGGGGGCCACCAATCAGCCCCAGCATTTT
TRBD1	once	16	TRBV7-2	TRBJ2-7	CASSSPRDRGREEQYF	TGTGCCAGCAGCTCGCCCCGGGACAGGGGACGCGAAGAGCAGTACTTC
-	few	12	TRBV19	TRBJ1-1	CASSMAGAEAFF	TGTGCCAGTAGTATGGCGGGGGCGGAAGCTTTCTTT
-	-	14	TRBV6-6	TRBJ1-2	CASIGQTLNYGYTF	TGTGCCAGCATCGGACAGACTTTAAACTATGGCTACACCTTC
TRBD1	-	16	TRBV4-1	TRBJ1-2	CASSQETGAPYYGYTF	TGCGCCAGCAGCCAAGAAACAGGGGCCCCGTACTATGGCTACACCTTC
-	-	13	TRBV5-5	TRBJ2-1	CASRVGGHNEQFF	TGTGCCAGCAGAGTAGGGGGACACAATGAGCAGTTCTTC